This T cell receptor beta chain is drawn from a study of cytomegalovirus exposure and HLA in healthy donors. A multiplex PCR was run with 60 Vbeta primers and 13 Jbeta primers. Measured with immunoSEQ multiplex PCR; TCRdb has only the in-frame clones, and not every one. This sample's clone table lists 100,000 to 150,000 clones. V lost 1 base and J lost 6, with 12 bases in between. The CDR3 has 15 amino acids. CDR1 is MNHNS and CDR2 is SASEGT in the germline V gene. Specimen: PBMCs. The V gene is TRBV6-1, the J gene TRBJ2-2; no firm D call. The sequence derives from a young man in good health and CMV-seronegative. This chain's CDR3 is CASSEGYRLPGELFF. The CDR3 coding sequence is TGTGCCAGCAGTGAAGGGTACAGATTACCCGGGGAGCTGTTTTTT.